This TCR beta chain stems from a study of early T cells in non-severe SARS-CoV-2 infection (dated by TCRdb to the early 2020s). In terms of the full investigation: Because TCR sequencing relied on bulk RNA taken from unsorted whole blood, pairing of alpha and beta chains was not possible.

The library came from 5' RACE. TCRdb shows the sequencer as NextSeq 500. Unique molecular identifiers were attached to individual cDNA molecules in the TCR library protocol so that sequencing error and PCR bias could be corrected. Both TCR alpha and beta chains were sequenced, and tight co-correlation was observed between alpha and beta sequence abundances in each sample. Processing in the source paper ran as follows. Decombinator V4 was used to perform V gene, J gene and CDR3 annotation of TCR sequences. TCRs were defined as expanded if a significant change between any two time points was detected under a Poisson model with p below 0.0001. TCR abundances were normalised to the total number of TCRs sequenced per sample and were expressed as counts per million. TRAV1-2 paired with TRAJ12, TRAJ20 or TRAJ33 defined MAIT TCRs, while TRAV10 paired with TRAJ18 defined iNKT TCRs. A search of VDJdb, accessed on 1 November 2021, was run for TCRs annotated to CMV, EBV and SARS-CoV-2, with TCRs annotated for multiple antigens excluded. TCRdb's own reprocessing of the public reads used fastp at Q25 and MiXCR and kept productive beta chains. Merged by CDR3 protein, the rows form single entries marked with the most common genes and DNA. TCRdb, not the original authors, processed these V and J calls. This sample gives about 80,000 distinct CDR3 sequences in total; around 5% of them show up just once. The top ten hold around 6.6% of the sample.

The CDR3 sequence holds 16 residues, the cysteine and phenylalanine included. The CDR3 DNA has 48 bases and is translated from base 1. V trim: 5 bases; J trim: 2 bases; unmatched bases: 7. This clonotype was picked up many times. The clone's antigen remains unknown. Base quality data are lacking; no much larger clone is found one base away. General findings and caveats noted by the study authors: Matching against VDJdb was skewed toward anti-spike CD8 responses, likely underestimated virus-specific expansions, and missed private and CD4 specificities.

This was a case-control study nested in a cohort of healthcare workers in London, UK, who had nasopharyngeal swab PCR tests and blood samples taken every week. Healthcare workers were recruited during the week of the UK lockdown, between 23 and 31 March 2020, and followed weekly for up to roughly 15 weeks. The chain couples TRBV12-3 or TRBV12-4 to TRBJ2-5, and 11 bases in between align with TRBD2. The starting material was whole blood, obtained at baseline. The sequence was obtained from an adult who was a healthcare worker with PCR-confirmed SARS-CoV-2 infection or an uninfected control (not recorded which). The nucleotide sequence is TGTGCCAGCAGTGGGATGCTAGCGGGAGGACAAGAGACCCAGTACTTC. This codes for CASSGMLAGGQETQYF.